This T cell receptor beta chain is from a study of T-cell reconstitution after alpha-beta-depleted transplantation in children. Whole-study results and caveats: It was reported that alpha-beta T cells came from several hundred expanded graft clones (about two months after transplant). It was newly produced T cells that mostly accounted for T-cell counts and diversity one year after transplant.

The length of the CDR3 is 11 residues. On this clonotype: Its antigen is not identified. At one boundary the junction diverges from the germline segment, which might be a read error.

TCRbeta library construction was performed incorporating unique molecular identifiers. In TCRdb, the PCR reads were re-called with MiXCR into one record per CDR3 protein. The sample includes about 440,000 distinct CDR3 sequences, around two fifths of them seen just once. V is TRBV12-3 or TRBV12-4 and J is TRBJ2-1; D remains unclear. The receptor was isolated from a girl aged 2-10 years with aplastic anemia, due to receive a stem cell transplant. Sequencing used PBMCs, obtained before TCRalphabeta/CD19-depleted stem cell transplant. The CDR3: CASSLGNAQFF. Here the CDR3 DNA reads TGTGCCAGCAGTTTAGGCAATGCGCAGTTCTTC.